This T cell receptor (beta chain) is drawn from a study of T cell repertoires in cytomegalovirus infection. The wider study: CMV infection and matching HLA type were both indicated by public TCR beta signatures.

Turning to this clonotype: Its antigen is as yet unknown.

The CDR3 consists of 17 residues. Germline V gene lookup returns CDR1 LGHDT and CDR2 YNNKEL (reference sequence). V was pared by 4 bases and J by 2 bases, with 10 bases of the junction left unmatched. TCRdb called the reads again in MiXCR, with one record for every CDR3 protein. The sample lists about 890,000 distinct CDR3 sequences; around 32% were seen once. V and J are TRBV3-1 and TRBJ2-3; TRBD2 agrees at 9 bases. This specimen was cultured CD8+ T cells from PBMCs, taken from culture after CMV antigen stimulation. This receptor was taken from a human donor in good health (CMV status not recorded). Some clones in this sample may be carry-over from other donors' samples. The CDR3 here is CASSPIIAGAPTDTQYF. The CDR3 nucleotides are TGTGCCAGCAGCCCGATCATAGCGGGGGCCCCCACAGATACGCAGTATTTT.